What follows describes a single TCR beta chain. Per the original methods: Reference gene primer amplification gave estimated nucleated cell counts. Measured with immunoSEQ multiplex PCR; TCRdb has only the in-frame clones, and not every one. Clonal size and the V and J genes are those of that table, whereas D and trimming came from the DNA. Here the sample spans fewer than 250,000 clones, about 80% being singletons. The sample is drawn from a study of blood T cell repertoires in COVID-19. The overall study: PBMCs, B-cell-depleted T cells, or T cells were the source of the cDNA or gDNA that made up the material.

Germline assignment: CDR1 LNHDA and CDR2 SQIVND (reference sequence). The CDR3 totals 16 residues. The V gene end was trimmed by 9 bases and the J gene end by 5 bases; junction bases not matched to a gene: 16. The chain carries TRBV19 and TRBJ2-7; 10 bases map to TRBD1. The source is a woman between 35 and 50 years old with active or convalescent COVID-19. The sample comprised peripheral blood. Written as DNA, the CDR3 is TGTGCCAGCGCCCTCTTCACCGGGACAGGGGCCCACGAGCAGTACTTC. Residues: CASALFTGTGAHEQYF.